This T cell receptor beta chain emerged from a study of tumor-infiltrating lymphocytes in localized non-small cell lung cancer. Study information: Several tumor histologies, both smoking statuses, and some post-neoadjuvant chemotherapy samples were included. Each patient gave resected tumor and non-adjacent uninvolved lung tissue.

Profiled with immunoSEQ multiplex PCR; TCRdb holds only in-frame clones, not every one. This table has some 8,700 clones, approximately 71% appearing once. Study observations and caveats: Each assay used a separate piece of the same tissue. Higher tumor T cell infiltration than in uninvolved lung was supported by TCRbeta sequencing.

Germline CDR1 reads MNHNS; CDR2 reads SASEGT. The CDR3 has 14 residues. V was cut by 5 bases and J by 4 bases, with 9 bases left in between. Concerning this clone: The antigen remains unidentified.

The TCR was taken from a human donor with non-small cell lung cancer. What was sequenced was uninvolved lung tissue not adjacent to the tumor. The rearrangement links TRBV6-1 to TRBJ2-6; D assignment may be TRBD1 or TRBD2 (5 bases each). CDR3 region: CASSPEGGANVLTF. The CDR3, as DNA: TGTGCCAGCAGTCCTGAGGGGGGGGCCAACGTCCTGACTTTC.